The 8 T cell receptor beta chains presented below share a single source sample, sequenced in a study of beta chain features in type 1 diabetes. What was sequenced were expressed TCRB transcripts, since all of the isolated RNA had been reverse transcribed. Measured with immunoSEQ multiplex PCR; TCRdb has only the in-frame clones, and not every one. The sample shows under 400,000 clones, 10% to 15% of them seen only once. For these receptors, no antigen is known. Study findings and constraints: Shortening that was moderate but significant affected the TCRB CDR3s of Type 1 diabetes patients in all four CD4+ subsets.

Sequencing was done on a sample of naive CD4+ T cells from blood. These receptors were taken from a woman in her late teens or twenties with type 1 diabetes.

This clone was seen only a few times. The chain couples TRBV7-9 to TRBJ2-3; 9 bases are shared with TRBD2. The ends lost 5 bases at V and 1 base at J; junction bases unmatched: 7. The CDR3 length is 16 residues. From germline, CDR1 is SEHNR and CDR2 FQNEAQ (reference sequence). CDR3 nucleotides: TGTGCCAGCAGCCCAGGTAGCGGGAGCGGCACAGATACGCAGTATTTT. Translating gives CASSPGSGSGTDTQYF.

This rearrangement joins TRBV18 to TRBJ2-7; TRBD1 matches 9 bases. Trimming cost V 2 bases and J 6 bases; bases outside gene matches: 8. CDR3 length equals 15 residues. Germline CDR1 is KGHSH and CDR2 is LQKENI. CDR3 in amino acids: CASSPLGQGSPEQYF. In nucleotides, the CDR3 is TGTGCCAGCTCACCATTAGGACAGGGGTCGCCCGAGCAGTACTTC.

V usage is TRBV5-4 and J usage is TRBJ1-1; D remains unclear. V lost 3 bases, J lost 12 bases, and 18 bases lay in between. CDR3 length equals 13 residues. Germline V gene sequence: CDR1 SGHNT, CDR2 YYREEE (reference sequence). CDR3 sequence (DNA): TGTGCCAGCAGCTCCCCCAGACTGGGAGAGACTTTCTTT. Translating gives CASSSPRLGETFF.

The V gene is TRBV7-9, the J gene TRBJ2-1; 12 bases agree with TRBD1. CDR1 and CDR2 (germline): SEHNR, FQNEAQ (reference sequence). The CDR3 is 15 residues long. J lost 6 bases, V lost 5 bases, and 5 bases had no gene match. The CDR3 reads CASSVRDRGPNEQFF. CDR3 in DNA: TGTGCCAGCAGCGTACGGGACAGGGGGCCCAATGAGCAGTTCTTC.

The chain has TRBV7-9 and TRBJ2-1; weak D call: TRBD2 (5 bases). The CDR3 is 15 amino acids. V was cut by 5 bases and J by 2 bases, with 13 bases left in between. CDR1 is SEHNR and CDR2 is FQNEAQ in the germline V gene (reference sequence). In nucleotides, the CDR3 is TGTGCCAGCAGCCCTACTAGTTTCGCCTACAATGAGCAGTTCTTC. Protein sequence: CASSPTSFAYNEQFF.

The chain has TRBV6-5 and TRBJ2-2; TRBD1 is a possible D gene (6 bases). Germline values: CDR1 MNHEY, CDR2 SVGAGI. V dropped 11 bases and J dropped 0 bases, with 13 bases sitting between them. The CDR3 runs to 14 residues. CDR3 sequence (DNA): TGTGCCTCCGAGAGGGGGTCGAACACCGGGGAGCTGTTTTTT. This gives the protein CASERGSNTGELFF.

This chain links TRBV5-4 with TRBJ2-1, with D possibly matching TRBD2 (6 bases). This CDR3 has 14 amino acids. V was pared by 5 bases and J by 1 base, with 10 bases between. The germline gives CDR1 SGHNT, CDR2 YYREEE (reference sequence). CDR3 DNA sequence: TGTGCCAGCAGTTTACTAGCTTCCTACAATGAGCAGTTCTTC. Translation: CASSLLASYNEQFF. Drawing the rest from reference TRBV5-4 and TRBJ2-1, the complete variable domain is ETGVTQSPTHLIKTRGQQVTLRCSSQSGHNTVSWYQQALGQGPQFIFQYYREEENGRGNFPPRFSGLQFPNYSSELNVNALELDDSALYLCASSLLASYNEQFFGPGTRLTVL.

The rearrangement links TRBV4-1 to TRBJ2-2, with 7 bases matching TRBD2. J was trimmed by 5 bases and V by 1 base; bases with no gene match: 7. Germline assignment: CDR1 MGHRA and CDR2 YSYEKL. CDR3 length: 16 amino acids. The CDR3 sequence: CASSQGRLAVTGELFF. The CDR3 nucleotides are TGCGCCAGCAGCCAAGGACGGCTAGCGGTTACCGGGGAGCTGTTTTTT.